This T cell receptor (beta chain) was captured in a study of T cell changes during pregnancy in multiple sclerosis. TCRdb keeps only in-frame clones here, not all; method: immunoSEQ multiplex PCR. The sample has approximately 93,000 clones, less than 95% seen once; the top ten hold around 2%. Germline values: CDR1 SGHVS, CDR2 FNYEAQ. The length of the CDR3 is 15 residues. V shed 1 base and J shed 0 bases, with 7 bases lying between them. The sequence derives from a female donor in good health, enrolled as a control in a pregnancy study. Material: peripheral blood, obtained in the first trimester of pregnancy. The chain is built from TRBV7-6 and TRBJ1-5; D unresolved. The CDR3 loop is CASSLGPGSNQPQHF. The CDR3 DNA reads as TGTGCCAGCAGCTTAGGTCCAGGTAGCAATCAGCCCCAGCATTTT.